A selection of T cell receptor beta chains follows, all from one sample in a study of CD8 T cells in ankylosing spondylitis. TCRdb re-called the 5' RACE reads through MiXCR, storing one row per CDR3 protein. The top ten clones hold around 3% of a sample with roughly 120,000 distinct CDR3 sequences, roughly 15% of them seen once. Sequencing used blood, either unsorted or a sorted T cell fraction (not recorded which). All receptors come from a female donor with ankylosing spondylitis or in good health (not recorded which). Both conserved end residues are part of each CDR3. The order of the fields is J gene, D gene, clone size, V gene, CDR3 protein, CDR3 DNA. A D gene is named only where the DNA matches it firmly. A row's size may be missing; if present it is once, few, many or a size class.

>TRBJ2-7|.|many|TRBV27
CASSLASRPNYEQYF
TGTGCCAGCAGCCTAGCATCCCGTCCAAACTACGAGCAGTACTTC
>TRBJ2-3|TRBD2|many|TRBV5-1
CASSFGLAGGSDTQYF
TGCGCCAGCAGCTTCGGACTAGCGGGGGGATCAGATACGCAGTATTTT
>TRBJ1-4|TRBD1|many|TRBV12-3/TRBV12-4
CASSPWTGAEEKLFF
TGTGCCAGCAGTCCCTGGACAGGGGCGGAAGAAAAACTGTTTTTT
>TRBJ2-1|.|many|TRBV4-1
CASNDGGSYNEQFF
TGCGCCAGCAATGATGGGGGTTCCTACAATGAGCAGTTCTTC
>TRBJ2-1|TRBD2|.|TRBV20-1
CSARDLSGGARNEQFF
TGCAGTGCTAGAGATCTCAGCGGGGGGGCTCGCAATGAGCAGTTCTTC
>TRBJ2-2|.|few|TRBV12-3/TRBV12-4
CASSFGGSPGELFF
TGTGCCAGCAGTTTCGGGGGTTCCCCCGGGGAGCTGTTTTTT
>TRBJ2-2|TRBD1|.|TRBV7-2
CASTGTANTGELFF
TGTGCCAGCACAGGGACAGCGAACACCGGGGAGCTGTTTTTT
>TRBJ2-7|.|.|TRBV12-3/TRBV12-4
CASSIRTAYEQYF
TGTGCCAGCAGTATCAGGACAGCCTACGAGCAGTACTTC
>TRBJ1-5|TRBD1|.|TRBV20-1
CSALDRGGNQPQHF
TGCAGTGCCCTTGACAGGGGTGGCAATCAGCCCCAGCATTTT
>TRBJ1-1|TRBD1|.|TRBV18
CASSPRGEDRVATEAFF
TGTGCCAGCTCACCCAGGGGTGAAGACAGGGTTGCCACTGAAGCTTTCTTT
>TRBJ2-3|TRBD2|few|TRBV5-1
CASTLERGAGDTQYF
TGCGCCAGCACCCTGGAGCGGGGGGCTGGAGATACGCAGTATTTT
>TRBJ2-5|.|few|TRBV7-9
CASSFVSALETQYF
TGTGCCAGCAGCTTCGTTTCTGCGTTGGAGACCCAGTACTTC
>TRBJ1-2|.|.|TRBV4-2
CASSHETGNGYTF
TGTGCCAGCAGCCACGAAACAGGGAATGGCTACACCTTC
>TRBJ2-1|TRBD2|many|TRBV12-3/TRBV12-4
CASSFGTTYNEQFF
TGTGCCAGCAGTTTCGGGACTACCTACAATGAGCAGTTCTTC
>TRBJ2-3|.|.|TRBV13
CASSLVTTTDTQYF
TGTGCCAGCAGCTTAGTTACTACCACAGATACGCAGTATTTT
>TRBJ1-4|.|.|TRBV19
CASRLGASGNEKLFF
TGTGCCAGTAGGCTCGGGGCTTCGGGGAATGAAAAACTGTTTTTT
>TRBJ2-4|.|.|TRBV5-1
CASSLPSDAKNILYF
TGCGCCAGCAGCTTGCCTAGCGACGCCAAAAACATTCTGTACTTC
>TRBJ2-7|.|once|TRBV7-8
CASSLSRTYEQYF
TGTGCCAGCAGCTTAAGCCGGACCTACGAGCAGTACTTC
>TRBJ2-1|TRBD2|many|TRBV6-2/TRBV6-3
CASNQLAGVRNNEQFF
TGTGCCAGCAACCAACTAGCGGGAGTTAGAAACAATGAGCAGTTCTTC
>TRBJ1-6|TRBD1|few|TRBV12-3/TRBV12-4
CASSSGQGSSPLHF
TGTGCCAGCAGTTCGGGACAGGGCTCTTCACCCCTCCACTTT
>TRBJ2-3|.|few|TRBV12-3/TRBV12-4
CASSLGRSKGLTDTQYF
TGTGCCAGCAGCCTCGGACGGAGCAAGGGTCTAACAGATACGCAGTATTTT
>TRBJ1-2|.|.|TRBV19
CASTFDSSYGYTF
TGTGCCAGTACCTTCGACAGTTCCTATGGCTACACCTTC
>TRBJ2-5|.|many|TRBV5-1
CASSGYPRETQYF
TGCGCCAGCAGCGGGTATCCCCGAGAGACCCAGTACTTC
>TRBJ2-7|.|many|TRBV12-3/TRBV12-4
CASSSSDPGVYEQYF
TGTGCCAGCAGTTCATCGGACCCTGGCGTGTACGAGCAGTACTTC
>TRBJ2-1|TRBD2|few|TRBV7-2
CASSLTSGGPSFF
TGTGCCAGCAGCTTAACTAGCGGGGGGCCTTCTTTCTTC
>TRBJ1-1|.|many|TRBV7-9
CASSFGSNTEAFF
TGTGCCAGCAGCTTCGGTTCAAACACTGAAGCTTTCTTT
>TRBJ2-3|.|few|TRBV5-5
CASSLMGGAGDTQYF
TGTGCCAGCAGCTTGATGGGGGGGGCAGGAGATACGCAGTATTTT
>TRBJ2-5|.|.|TRBV12-3/TRBV12-4
CASSFRNQETQYF
TGTGCCAGCAGTTTTAGAAACCAAGAGACCCAGTACTTC
>TRBJ2-1|.|few|TRBV20-1
CSASPTGPYNEQFF
TGCAGTGCTAGCCCGACTGGTCCCTACAATGAGCAGTTCTTC
>TRBJ2-5|TRBD1|.|TRBV6-1
CASRVDRGQETQYF
TGTGCCAGCAGAGTGGACAGGGGCCAAGAGACCCAGTACTTC
>TRBJ2-7|TRBD1|once|TRBV2
CASSAGTGGHEQYF
TGTGCCAGCAGTGCCGGGACAGGGGGCCACGAGCAGTACTTC
>TRBJ2-7|TRBD2|.|TRBV5-4
CASSGGGSYEQYF
TGTGCCAGCAGCGGCGGGGGGTCCTACGAGCAGTACTTC
>TRBJ1-2|.|.|TRBV5-6
CASWNREGSYGYTF
TGTGCCAGCTGGAATAGGGAGGGGAGCTATGGCTACACCTTC
>TRBJ1-1|.|.|TRBV5-1
CASSEVGDRETAFF
TGCGCCAGCAGCGAGGTGGGGGACCGTGAAACAGCTTTCTTT
>TRBJ1-5|.|many|TRBV10-2
CASSDGPNQPQHF
TGCGCCAGCAGTGACGGTCCCAATCAGCCCCAGCATTTT
>TRBJ2-1|.|many|TRBV5-1
CASSLNGAAYNEQFF
TGCGCCAGCAGCTTGAATGGAGCAGCCTACAATGAGCAGTTCTTC
>TRBJ1-4|.|few|TRBV20-1
CSARGNNEKLFF
TGCAGTGCTAGGGGGAATAATGAAAAACTGTTTTTT
>TRBJ2-5|.|many|TRBV6-5
CASRIGGTQYF
TGTGCCAGCAGAATAGGTGGGACCCAGTACTTC
>TRBJ1-2|.|.|TRBV12-3/TRBV12-4
CASRPPDNYGYTF
TGTGCCAGCCGCCCACCCGATAACTATGGCTACACCTTC
>TRBJ2-3|TRBD2|many|TRBV5-1
CASSLEAGNTDTQYF
TGCGCCAGCAGCTTGGAAGCGGGGAACACAGATACGCAGTATTTT
>TRBJ1-5|.|few|TRBV12-3/TRBV12-4
CASSLVLGATGGNQPQHF
TGTGCCAGCAGCCTAGTTTTAGGCGCAACTGGGGGCAATCAGCCCCAGCATTTT
>TRBJ2-1|.|many|TRBV5-1
CASSPVGNGRLNNEQFF
TGCGCCAGCAGCCCTGTGGGGAATGGCAGGTTAAACAATGAGCAGTTCTTC
>TRBJ1-1|.|few|TRBV4-1
CASSQTGLGLAFF
TGCGCCAGCAGCCAGACTGGACTGGGTTTGGCTTTCTTT
>TRBJ1-2|TRBD1|many|TRBV7-9
CASSPTGTANYGYTF
TGTGCCAGCAGCCCAACCGGGACAGCAAACTATGGCTACACCTTC
>TRBJ1-1|.|many|TRBV21-1
CASSKETSLNTEAFF
TGTGCCAGCAGCAAAGAAACCTCTCTTAACACTGAAGCTTTCTTT
>TRBJ2-3|TRBD2|few|TRBV7-3
CASSPSGGEAETQYF
TGTGCCAGCAGCCCGAGCGGGGGGGAAGCTGAGACGCAGTATTTT
>TRBJ2-7|TRBD1|many|TRBV28
CASSRDRPYEQYF
TGTGCCAGCAGTAGGGACAGACCCTACGAGCAGTACTTC
>TRBJ2-5|TRBD1|.|TRBV11-2
CASSRQGQPRETQYF
TGTGCCAGCAGCAGACAGGGACAGCCAAGAGAGACCCAGTACTTC
>TRBJ1-4|.|.|TRBV7-9
CASSTQGTNEKLFF
TGTGCCAGCAGCACACAGGGTACTAATGAAAAACTGTTTTTT
>TRBJ2-3|.|many|TRBV11-2
CASSSRDPRDTQYF
TGTGCCAGCAGCTCCCGGGACCCTAGAGATACGCAGTATTTT
>TRBJ2-2|TRBD1|.|TRBV12-3/TRBV12-4
CASSARTGRNTGELFF
TGTGCCAGCAGTGCCAGGACAGGCAGGAACACCGGGGAGCTGTTTTTT
>TRBJ2-5|.|.|TRBV6-1
CASSKWGREETQYF
TGTGCCAGCAGCAAGTGGGGCAGGGAAGAGACCCAGTACTTC